The 28 T cell receptor beta chains below come from one sample, sequenced in a study of beta chain features in type 1 diabetes. All of the isolated RNA was reverse transcribed, so expressed TCRB transcripts were sequenced. Sequencing used immunoSEQ multiplex PCR; TCRdb keeps in-frame clones, though not all of them. The table shows hundreds of thousands of clones, with 15% to 18% occurring only once. Sample: naive CD4+ T cells from blood. The receptors were sampled from a man between 18 and 29 years old in good health.

This clone was seen more than once but under ten times. The rearrangement joins TRBV4-3 to TRBJ2-1; TRBD2 agrees at 12 bases. Germline assignment: CDR1 LGHNA and CDR2 YSLEER. CDR3 size: 19 residues. Unmatched junction bases numbered 15, after V lost 4 bases and J lost 5 bases. The CDR3 sequence is CASSPKSIKLAGGNNEQFF. As DNA, the CDR3 is TGCGCCAGCAGCCCGAAGAGTATAAAACTAGCGGGGGGCAACAATGAGCAGTTCTTC.

The chain employs TRBV5-4 and TRBJ2-7, with 7 bases lining up with TRBD2. J lost 2 bases, V lost 3 bases, and 5 bases had no gene match. CDR1 and CDR2 (germline): SGHNT, YYREEE (reference sequence). The CDR3 length is 14 residues. The CDR3 DNA reads as TGTGCCAGCAGCTGGCGGACTAGACCCTACGAGCAGTACTTC. Translation: CASSWRTRPYEQYF.

The CDR3 is CAISGSGRVSNEQFF. CDR3 DNA: TGTGCCATCAGTGGGAGCGGGAGAGTCTCCAATGAGCAGTTCTTC. V is TRBV10-3 and J is TRBJ2-1, with 8 bases aligning to TRBD2. After removal of 4 bases from V and 6 bases from J, the junction contained 8 bases not matched to a gene. CDR3 size: 15 residues. Germline V lookup: CDR1 ENHRY, CDR2 SYGVKD.

This chain joins TRBV29-1 and TRBJ1-1; D is unclear. CDR1 is SQVTM and CDR2 is ANQGSEA in the germline V gene. Between the trimmed V and J ends, which lost 5 bases and 1 base, there was a span of 5 bases. CDR3 length: 11 amino acids. The CDR3 DNA sequence: TGCAGCGTTAAGTCGAACACTGAAGCTTTCTTT. Translating it yields CSVKSNTEAFF.

The chain combines TRBV29-1 with TRBJ2-2, with D possibly TRBD2 on 7 matching bases. Trimming cost V 4 bases and J 4 bases, with 16 bases left between them. This CDR3 spans 15 amino acids. Germline V gives CDR1 SQVTM, CDR2 ANQGSEA. Written as DNA, the CDR3 is TGCAGCGTTGGCTCGGGGGGCGCGGGCACCGGGGAGCTGTTTTTT. Protein sequence: CSVGSGGAGTGELFF.

The chain links TRBV7-9 to TRBJ2-5, with D possibly being TRBD1 or TRBD2 (5 bases each). From germline, CDR1 is SEHNR and CDR2 FQNEAQ (reference sequence). The CDR3 sequence is 17 residues long. V lost 7 bases, J lost 1 base, and 22 bases lay in between. The CDR3 protein is CASTSGRRGALQETQYF. CDR3 DNA: TGTGCCAGCACGTCCGGCAGGAGAGGGGCACTCCAAGAGACCCAGTACTTC.

This chain uses TRBV2 with TRBJ2-7, with D tentatively TRBD2 (5 bases). Trimming left V 7 bases short and J 2 bases short, with 9 bases between. Germline V gene data show CDR1 as SNHLY and CDR2 as FYNNEI. The CDR3 is 12 amino acids. CDR3 coding DNA: TGTGCCAGCAACGGGGAGACCTACGAGCAGTACTTC. It codes for CASNGETYEQYF.

The chain joins TRBV19 to TRBJ2-1; 7 positions agree with TRBD2. CDR1 and CDR2 (germline): LNHDA, SQIVND (reference sequence). This CDR3 spans 15 amino acids. Germline trimming cut 3 bases from V and 7 bases from J; bases unmatched to any gene: 9. The CDR3 spells CASSIGTTSRNEQFF. The CDR3 DNA is TGTGCCAGTAGTATCGGGACTACCTCTAGGAATGAGCAGTTCTTC.

The chain carries TRBV9 and TRBJ2-6; unclear D gene. V was shortened by 2 bases and J by 2 bases, with 2 bases between the two germline ends. The CDR3 is 13 amino acids. Germline loops: CDR1 SGDLS, CDR2 YYNGEE. The CDR3 spells CASSVPGANVLTF. The CDR3 DNA is TGTGCCAGCAGCGTCCCTGGGGCCAACGTCCTGACTTTC.

This clone was counted between two and nine times. The rearrangement joins TRBV7-9 to TRBJ2-7, with D tentatively TRBD1 (6 bases). CDR3 length equals 15 residues. V lost 5 bases and J 2 bases, leaving 16 bases between the germline ends. Germline V lookup: CDR1 SEHNR, CDR2 FQNEAQ (reference sequence). CDR3 region: CASSQTLRTAYEQYF. In nucleotides, the CDR3 is TGTGCCAGCAGCCAGACACTCCGGACAGCCTACGAGCAGTACTTC.

This clone was found a few times. This rearrangement joins TRBV7-2 to TRBJ2-7; weak D call: TRBD1 (6 bases). This CDR3 contains 13 residues. Trimming stripped 8 bases from V and 0 bases from J, with 11 bases between. The germline gives CDR1 SGHTA, CDR2 FQGNSA. The CDR3 sequence is CASGGGGSYEQYF. Here the CDR3 DNA reads TGTGCCAGCGGGGGCGGTGGCTCCTACGAGCAGTACTTC.

The chain has TRBV7-2 and TRBJ1-5; tentative D call: TRBD1 (5 bases). Germline CDR1 reads SGHTA; CDR2 reads FQGNSA. Trimming took 5 bases from V and 0 from J, leaving 14 bases between them. The CDR3 consists of 16 residues. The CDR3 spells CASSARDRYSNQPQHF. The CDR3 region has the DNA TGTGCCAGCAGCGCCCGGGACCGGTATAGCAATCAGCCCCAGCATTTT.

This chain links TRBV5-1 with TRBJ2-5, with unresolved D. V was cut by 5 bases and J by 1 base, with 6 bases left in between. The CDR3 runs to 12 residues. Germline V lookup: CDR1 SGHRS, CDR2 YFSETQ. The CDR3 reads CASSGPQETQYF. The CDR3 nucleotides are TGCGCCAGCAGTGGGCCCCAAGAGACCCAGTACTTC.

The chain combines TRBV6-5 with TRBJ2-7; no reliable D call. CDR3 length: 15 residues. Germline assignment: CDR1 MNHEY and CDR2 SVGAGI. V lost 5 bases and J lost 0, with 14 bases in between. The CDR3 DNA is TGTGCCAGCAGTGTAAGTCCCGACATCTCCTACGAGCAGTACTTC. It yields the protein CASSVSPDISYEQYF.

The sample holds a few counts of this clone. CDR3 amino acids: CASSQGITEKLFF. The CDR3 nucleotides read TGTGCCAGCAGCCAAGGGATTACTGAAAAACTGTTTTTT. The chain combines TRBV14 with TRBJ1-4; no firm D call. CDR3 length: 13 residues. Germline assignment: CDR1 SGHDN and CDR2 FVKESK. V was trimmed by 1 base and J by 7 bases, leaving 7 bases between them.

The rearrangement joins TRBV7-2 to TRBJ2-3, with TRBD1 matching over 7 bases. The CDR3 sequence is 12 residues long. Looked up from germline, CDR1 is SGHTA and CDR2 is FQGNSA. V gave up 5 bases and J gave up 10 bases; unmatched junction bases: 6. CDR3 sequence reads: CASSQGVWAQYF. The DNA of the CDR3 is TGTGCCAGCAGCCAGGGGGTATGGGCGCAGTATTTT.

This rearrangement joins TRBV9 to TRBJ1-2; 8 bases are a match to TRBD1. Germline CDR1 is SGDLS and CDR2 is YYNGEE. CDR3 length equals 15 residues. The J segment lost 4 bases and the V segment lost 4 bases, leaving 9 bases of the junction unmatched. As DNA, the CDR3 is TGTGCCAGCAGCCTCTCAGGGGGCTTGAGCTATGGCTACACCTTC. As protein: CASSLSGGLSYGYTF.

Note on this clone: A read error may produce the germline difference seen at one junction end. The chain carries TRBV7-9 and TRBJ1-3; D is undetermined. Germline loops: CDR1 SEHNR, CDR2 FQNEAQ (reference sequence). The CDR3 contains 13 residues. The CDR3 sequence is CASSLADGNTIYF. CDR3 coding DNA: TGTGCCAGCAGCCTAGCCGACGGAAACACCATATATTTT.

The chain links TRBV27 to TRBJ1-1, with a tentative D call TRBD1 (6 bases). This CDR3 is built from 14 residues. Trimming removed 2 bases from V and 8 bases from J, with 15 bases in between. Germline CDR1 and CDR2: MNHEY and SMNVEV (reference sequence). This chain's CDR3 is CASSLIGGTREAFF. The CDR3 DNA reads TGTGCCAGCAGTTTAATCGGGGGCACCAGGGAAGCTTTCTTT.

The sample holds a few counts of this clone. V and J are TRBV5-4 and TRBJ2-4; possibly TRBD2 for D (7 bases). The germline gives CDR1 SGHNT, CDR2 YYREEE (reference sequence). Between the trimmed V and J ends, which lost 4 bases and 5 bases, there was a span of 13 bases. The CDR3 runs 14 residues. CDR3 region: CASSPTGRENIQYF. The CDR3 nucleotides are TGTGCCAGCAGCCCTACAGGGAGGGAAAACATTCAGTACTTC.

The V and J genes are TRBV6-5 and TRBJ2-5; D is perhaps TRBD2 (5 bases). The J call may be faulty, since TRBJ2-7 better matches the DNA end. The CDR3 length is 14 residues. CDR1 and CDR2 from the germline V gene are MNHEY and SVGAGI. The CDR3 coding sequence is TGTGCCAGCAGTTACTCGTGGGGAGTGTACGAGCAGTACTTC. Translation gives CASSYSWGVYEQYF.

This clone was found once. J is TRBJ2-7 and V is TRBV12-5; the D gene is possibly TRBD2 (6 bases). V lost 7 bases and J 0 bases, leaving 10 bases between the germline ends. There are 13 residues in the CDR3. CDR1 and CDR2 from the germline V gene are LGHNT and FRNRAP. DNA of the CDR3: TGTGCTAGTGCCCAGCGGGTCTCCTACGAGCAGTACTTC. Translating it yields CASAQRVSYEQYF.

This clone was seen a handful of times. This rearrangement joins TRBV7-2 to TRBJ2-3, with TRBD2 matching over 8 bases. The CDR3 covers 15 residues. The germline V gene encodes CDR1 SGHTA and CDR2 FQGNSA. The junction had 10 bases not matched to a gene; V was cut back by 5 bases and J by 6 bases. CDR3 in amino acids: CASSPLGGARDTQYF. CDR3 coding DNA: TGTGCCAGCAGCCCACTCGGGGGGGCCAGGGATACGCAGTATTTT.

This clone came up a few times. The gene calls are TRBV11-2 and TRBJ1-2; D not certain. The CDR3 covers 15 residues. V lost 1 base, J lost 8 bases, and 17 bases lay in between. CDR1 and CDR2 from the germline V gene are SGHAT and FQNNGV. The CDR3: CASSLGVQGSMGYTF. The CDR3 DNA reads TGTGCCAGCAGCTTAGGAGTCCAAGGGTCTATGGGCTACACCTTC.

This clone has just a few counts. V gene TRBV6-5 combines with J gene TRBJ2-7, with 7 positions matching TRBD1. The CDR3 totals 13 residues. The V segment lost 2 bases and the J segment 3 bases; nucleotides outside the gene matches: 1. Germline loops: CDR1 MNHEY, CDR2 SVGAGI. The CDR3 sequence: CASSYRTGYEQYF. CDR3 nucleotide sequence: TGTGCCAGCAGTTACAGGACAGGCTACGAGCAGTACTTC.

Only a few counts were recorded for this clone. This chain links TRBV4-1 with TRBJ2-7, with 7 bases lining up with TRBD1. The CDR3 length is 15 residues. The junction had 5 bases not matched to a gene; V was cut back by 3 bases and J by 0 bases. Germline assignment: CDR1 MGHRA and CDR2 YSYEKL. In nucleotides, the CDR3 is TGCGCCAGCAGCCAGGGACAGTTGGTCTCCTACGAGCAGTACTTC. It encodes CASSQGQLVSYEQYF.

This clone was seen repeatedly, ten times or more. This sequence joins TRBV28 and TRBJ2-7, with 7 nucleotides matching TRBD1. The CDR3 totals 16 residues. Germline values: CDR1 MDHEN, CDR2 SYDVKM. The ends lost 6 bases at V and 5 bases at J; junction bases unmatched: 16. CDR3 sequence: CASSPGRLTGLDEQYF. CDR3 DNA: TGTGCCAGCAGCCCTGGGCGCCTGACAGGGCTCGACGAGCAGTACTTC.

As to this clone: Different DNA sequences within this sample yield the same CDR3. The rearrangement uses TRBV10-3 and TRBJ1-1; TRBD1 aligns across 7 bases. This CDR3 contains 13 residues. Trimming removed 5 bases from V and 1 base from J; junction bases left unmatched: 1. Germline V gene data show CDR1 as ENHRY and CDR2 as SYGVKD. CDR3 nucleotide sequence: TGTGCCATCAGTCGACAGGGGAACACTGAAGCTTTCTTT. Translated: CAISRQGNTEAFF.